What follows describes a single T cell receptor (beta chain). In the original analysis: Estimates of nucleated cell counts were drawn from the amplification of reference gene primers. TCRdb keeps only in-frame clones here, not all; method: immunoSEQ multiplex PCR. D and trimming were read from the DNA, whereas the V and J calls and clone size are those reported in that table. The sample lists 250,000 to 300,000 clones, 70% to 90% occurring once. These data are taken from a study of blood T cell repertoires in COVID-19. Trimming stripped 5 bases from V and 1 base from J, with 14 bases between. Germline-derived CDR1 and CDR2 are MDHEN and SYDVKM. The CDR3 has 15 amino acids.

The V and J genes are TRBV28 and TRBJ2-5; D gene uncertain. Sequencing used peripheral blood. The clonotype was recovered from a man younger than 35 with active or convalescent COVID-19. The CDR3 nucleotides read TGTGCCAGCAGTGGCGGCTCCAACCTCCAAGAGACCCAGTACTTC. Protein product: CASSGGSNLQETQYF.